Listed below are T cell receptor beta chains from one sample, sequenced in a study of blood T cell repertoires in COVID-19. Some clones are missing from TCRdb's copy, which holds only in-frame ones; the method was immunoSEQ multiplex PCR. The sample holds 450,000 to 600,000 clones, around 90% seen once. The sequencing sample was made of PBMCs or T cells enriched from blood (not recorded which). The receptors originated from a woman aged 18 to 35 who had recovered from COVID-19. Each CDR3 is given with its conserved first and last residue. Each record gives: clone size, V gene, D gene, J gene, CDR3 protein, CDR3 DNA. D genes are given only for firm matches. Size is stated for part of the rows, as once, few or many counts, or as a class when the clone is expanded.

clone_size: -
v_call: TRBV5-1
d_call: TRBD2
j_call: TRBJ2-2
cdr3_aa: CASSLIAGVANTGELFF
cdr3_nt: TGCGCCAGCAGCTTGATAGCGGGGGTCGCGAACACCGGGGAGCTGTTTTTT

clone_size: few
v_call: TRBV6-1
d_call: -
j_call: TRBJ1-3
cdr3_aa: CASSDPEGNTIYF
cdr3_nt: TGTGCCAGCAGTGACCCCGAGGGAAACACCATATATTTT

clone_size: -
v_call: TRBV3-1/TRBV3-2
d_call: -
j_call: TRBJ1-2
cdr3_aa: CASSQGLGVDGYTF
cdr3_nt: TGTGCCAGCAGCCAAGGACTAGGGGTCGACGGCTACACCTTC

clone_size: -
v_call: TRBV12-5
d_call: -
j_call: TRBJ1-1
cdr3_aa: CASGPYRVNTEAFF
cdr3_nt: TGTGCTAGTGGCCCCTATCGAGTGAACACTGAAGCTTTCTTT

clone_size: -
v_call: TRBV19
d_call: -
j_call: TRBJ1-1
cdr3_aa: CASSTAERVGGTNTEAFF
cdr3_nt: TGTGCCAGTAGTACGGCCGAAAGGGTCGGGGGTACTAACACTGAAGCTTTCTTT

clone_size: -
v_call: TRBV7-9
d_call: TRBD1
j_call: TRBJ1-2
cdr3_aa: CASSSDRDKGGYTF
cdr3_nt: TGTGCCAGCAGCTCGGACAGGGACAAAGGTGGCTACACCTTC

clone_size: once
v_call: TRBV3-1/TRBV3-2
d_call: TRBD1
j_call: TRBJ2-5
cdr3_aa: CASSQESPDRGPETQYF
cdr3_nt: TGTGCCAGCAGCCAAGAGAGCCCGGACAGGGGGCCAGAGACCCAGTACTTC

clone_size: -
v_call: TRBV5-6
d_call: -
j_call: TRBJ1-3
cdr3_aa: CASSQAAGRNTIYF
cdr3_nt: TGTGCCAGCAGCCAAGCGGCAGGTCGAAACACCATATATTTT

clone_size: few
v_call: TRBV7-9
d_call: -
j_call: TRBJ1-1
cdr3_aa: CASSRGGSKAFF
cdr3_nt: TGTGCCAGCAGCCGAGGGGGAAGCAAAGCTTTCTTT

clone_size: -
v_call: TRBV29-1
d_call: TRBD1
j_call: TRBJ1-1
cdr3_aa: CSVEGETGAEAFF
cdr3_nt: TGCAGCGTTGAGGGGGAGACAGGGGCTGAAGCTTTCTTT

clone_size: few
v_call: TRBV7-2
d_call: TRBD1
j_call: TRBJ1-1
cdr3_aa: CASSPGGQANTEAFF
cdr3_nt: TGTGCCAGCAGCCCGGGGGGACAGGCGAACACTGAAGCTTTCTTT

clone_size: -
v_call: TRBV30
d_call: -
j_call: TRBJ1-2
cdr3_aa: CAWSPFTGNGYTF
cdr3_nt: TGTGCCTGGAGTCCCTTTACAGGGAATGGCTACACCTTC

clone_size: -
v_call: TRBV19
d_call: -
j_call: TRBJ2-5
cdr3_aa: CASTPTGLQETQYF
cdr3_nt: TGTGCCAGTACCCCGACAGGCTTACAAGAGACCCAGTACTTC

clone_size: few
v_call: TRBV7-3
d_call: -
j_call: TRBJ2-3
cdr3_aa: CASSSGITDTQYF
cdr3_nt: TGTGCCAGCAGCTCAGGGATCACAGATACGCAGTATTTT

clone_size: -
v_call: TRBV12-3/TRBV12-4
d_call: -
j_call: TRBJ2-3
cdr3_aa: CASSLEGTDTQYF
cdr3_nt: TGTGCCAGCAGTTTGGAGGGGACGGATACGCAGTATTTT

clone_size: once
v_call: TRBV28
d_call: -
j_call: TRBJ1-2
cdr3_aa: CASLSGIHYGYTF
cdr3_nt: TGTGCCAGCCTTTCCGGTATCCACTATGGCTACACCTTC

clone_size: -
v_call: TRBV28
d_call: -
j_call: TRBJ1-5
cdr3_aa: CASSLWRNLNQPQHF
cdr3_nt: TGTGCCAGCAGTTTATGGCGAAACCTGAATCAGCCCCAGCATTTT

clone_size: -
v_call: TRBV19
d_call: -
j_call: TRBJ1-4
cdr3_aa: CASSSGFDEKLFF
cdr3_nt: TGTGCCAGTAGTTCGGGGTTTGATGAAAAACTGTTTTTT

clone_size: -
v_call: TRBV5-1
d_call: -
j_call: TRBJ2-2
cdr3_aa: CASGTLETGELFF
cdr3_nt: TGCGCCAGCGGGACACTTGAAACCGGGGAGCTGTTTTTT

clone_size: -
v_call: TRBV7-9
d_call: -
j_call: TRBJ1-1
cdr3_aa: CASRLGGETEAFF
cdr3_nt: TGTGCCAGCAGATTGGGCGGGGAAACTGAAGCTTTCTTT

clone_size: -
v_call: TRBV6-6
d_call: -
j_call: TRBJ1-4
cdr3_aa: CASSRWDTTSNEKLFF
cdr3_nt: TGTGCCAGCAGCCGCTGGGACACGACTTCGAATGAAAAACTGTTTTTT

clone_size: -
v_call: TRBV6-1
d_call: -
j_call: TRBJ1-4
cdr3_aa: CASRDSTNEKLFF
cdr3_nt: TGTGCCAGCCGTGATTCAACAAATGAAAAACTGTTTTTT

clone_size: -
v_call: TRBV7-6
d_call: -
j_call: TRBJ2-6
cdr3_aa: CASSSLSTGLEAGANVLTF
cdr3_nt: TGTGCCAGCAGCTCTCTCAGCACAGGGTTGGAGGCTGGGGCCAACGTCCTGACTTTC

clone_size: -
v_call: TRBV5-1
d_call: -
j_call: TRBJ1-1
cdr3_aa: CASSFGLLNTEAFF
cdr3_nt: TGCGCCAGCAGTTTTGGACTGTTGAACACTGAAGCTTTCTTT

clone_size: -
v_call: TRBV15
d_call: -
j_call: TRBJ1-5
cdr3_aa: CATSGALDNQPQHF
cdr3_nt: TGTGCCACCAGCGGCGCCCTAGACAATCAGCCCCAGCATTTT

clone_size: -
v_call: TRBV7-9
d_call: TRBD1
j_call: TRBJ2-7
cdr3_aa: CASSRRQGANEQYF
cdr3_nt: TGTGCCAGCAGCCGCCGGCAGGGGGCAAACGAGCAGTACTTC

clone_size: -
v_call: TRBV3-1/TRBV3-2
d_call: TRBD1
j_call: TRBJ1-4
cdr3_aa: CASSFRDRGEKLFF
cdr3_nt: TGTGCCAGCAGCTTCCGGGACAGGGGGGAAAAACTGTTTTTT

clone_size: -
v_call: TRBV7-9
d_call: -
j_call: TRBJ1-6
cdr3_aa: CASSLTDYNSPLHF
cdr3_nt: TGTGCCAGCAGCTTGACAGACTATAATTCACCCCTCCACTTT

clone_size: -
v_call: TRBV4-2
d_call: -
j_call: TRBJ2-5
cdr3_aa: CASSQSHSLQLETQYF
cdr3_nt: TGTGCCAGCAGCCAGTCCCACTCGCTCCAACTGGAGACCCAGTACTTC

clone_size: -
v_call: TRBV7-2
d_call: -
j_call: TRBJ2-7
cdr3_aa: CASSSALAIGHEQYF
cdr3_nt: TGTGCCAGCAGCTCCGCCCTAGCAATAGGCCACGAGCAGTACTTC

clone_size: -
v_call: TRBV3-1/TRBV3-2
d_call: -
j_call: TRBJ2-2
cdr3_aa: CASSQERAAGGELFF
cdr3_nt: TGTGCCAGCAGCCAAGAGAGGGCCGCAGGTGGGGAGCTGTTTTTT

clone_size: few
v_call: TRBV7-2
d_call: TRBD1
j_call: TRBJ1-2
cdr3_aa: CASSLDMGQGYGYTF
cdr3_nt: TGTGCCAGCAGCTTAGATATGGGACAGGGCTATGGCTACACCTTC

clone_size: -
v_call: TRBV29-1
d_call: -
j_call: TRBJ2-3
cdr3_aa: CSVRWGTDTQYF
cdr3_nt: TGCAGCGTGAGGTGGGGCACAGATACGCAGTATTTT

clone_size: -
v_call: TRBV6-4
d_call: -
j_call: TRBJ1-2
cdr3_aa: CASSRPRISGGNYGYTF
cdr3_nt: TGTGCCAGCAGCCGCCCCCGGATATCTGGGGGCAACTATGGCTACACCTTC

clone_size: once
v_call: TRBV21-1
d_call: -
j_call: TRBJ1-1
cdr3_aa: CASTYRGRVTEAFF
cdr3_nt: TGTGCCAGCACCTACAGGGGGCGGGTCACTGAAGCTTTCTTT

clone_size: -
v_call: TRBV5-1
d_call: -
j_call: TRBJ2-4
cdr3_aa: CASSSRGLLAKNIQYF
cdr3_nt: TGCGCCAGCAGCTCGCGGGGGCTGTTAGCCAAAAACATTCAGTACTTC

clone_size: -
v_call: TRBV27
d_call: -
j_call: TRBJ2-7
cdr3_aa: CASSRDSPAYEQYF
cdr3_nt: TGTGCCAGCAGCCGGGACTCTCCTGCCTACGAGCAGTACTTC

clone_size: -
v_call: TRBV5-1
d_call: TRBD1
j_call: TRBJ2-7
cdr3_aa: CASSLEWGTAPSEQYF
cdr3_nt: TGCGCCAGCAGCTTGGAGTGGGGGACAGCGCCCAGCGAGCAGTACTTC

clone_size: -
v_call: TRBV7-8
d_call: TRBD1
j_call: TRBJ1-5
cdr3_aa: CASSSQGGSNQPQHF
cdr3_nt: TGTGCCAGCAGCTCCCAGGGGGGTAGCAATCAGCCCCAGCATTTT

clone_size: -
v_call: TRBV30
d_call: -
j_call: TRBJ2-3
cdr3_aa: CAWNRGSTDTQYF
cdr3_nt: TGTGCCTGGAATAGGGGGAGCACAGATACGCAGTATTTT

clone_size: -
v_call: TRBV11-2
d_call: TRBD1
j_call: TRBJ1-1
cdr3_aa: CASSLSGGTNTEAFF
cdr3_nt: TGTGCCAGCAGCTTATCAGGGGGAACGAACACTGAAGCTTTCTTT

clone_size: -
v_call: TRBV5-1
d_call: -
j_call: TRBJ2-7
cdr3_aa: CASSLDTGMGEQYF
cdr3_nt: TGCGCCAGCAGCTTGGATACAGGGATGGGCGAGCAGTACTTC

clone_size: -
v_call: TRBV2
d_call: -
j_call: TRBJ1-4
cdr3_aa: CASRPEAGVGRKLFF
cdr3_nt: TGTGCCAGCAGGCCTGAAGCAGGCGTCGGCCGAAAACTGTTTTTT

clone_size: -
v_call: TRBV27
d_call: -
j_call: TRBJ1-1
cdr3_aa: CASRLPGMQAFF
cdr3_nt: TGTGCCAGCAGGCTACCGGGGATGCAAGCTTTCTTT

clone_size: -
v_call: TRBV9
d_call: TRBD1
j_call: TRBJ1-1
cdr3_aa: CASSPRQGAGNTEAFF
cdr3_nt: TGTGCCAGCAGCCCCCGACAGGGGGCCGGGAACACTGAAGCTTTCTTT

clone_size: -
v_call: TRBV7-2
d_call: -
j_call: TRBJ1-3
cdr3_aa: CASSSGRGNTIYF
cdr3_nt: TGTGCCAGCAGCTCCGGGAGGGGAAACACCATATATTTT

clone_size: -
v_call: TRBV5-6
d_call: -
j_call: TRBJ2-1
cdr3_aa: CASSPGLTNEQFF
cdr3_nt: TGTGCCAGCAGCCCGGGACTCACGAATGAGCAGTTCTTC

clone_size: -
v_call: TRBV6-5
d_call: -
j_call: TRBJ1-4
cdr3_aa: CASSWGREGEKLFF
cdr3_nt: TGTGCCAGCAGTTGGGGCAGGGAGGGTGAAAAACTGTTTTTT

clone_size: -
v_call: TRBV28
d_call: TRBD2
j_call: TRBJ2-5
cdr3_aa: CASTRPRLAGGRGETQYF
cdr3_nt: TGTGCCAGCACCCGTCCCCGACTAGCGGGGGGGCGGGGGGAGACCCAGTACTTC

clone_size: -
v_call: TRBV5-1
d_call: -
j_call: TRBJ1-5
cdr3_aa: CASSQDGGSNQPQHF
cdr3_nt: TGCGCCAGCAGCCAGGATGGGGGCAGCAATCAGCCCCAGCATTTT

clone_size: -
v_call: TRBV6-4
d_call: -
j_call: TRBJ1-2
cdr3_aa: CAQTRRGEVYGYTF
cdr3_nt: TGTGCCCAGACTAGAAGGGGCGAGGTATATGGCTACACCTTC